This T cell receptor (beta chain) stems from a study of cytomegalovirus exposure and HLA in healthy donors. The PCR contained 60 Vbeta and 13 Jbeta primers. Libraries were prepared by immunoSEQ multiplex PCR; TCRdb keeps only in-frame clonotypes and omits some of them. The sample holds some 160,000 clones, 77% seen once. For this clone: Its antigen is not known.

Trimming cost V 2 bases and J 8 bases; bases outside gene matches: 7. Germline CDR1 WSHSY, CDR2 SAAADI. This CDR3 spans 14 amino acids. Study results and limitations: In an earlier analysis, most TCR beta V segments were productive about 87% or about 30% of the time.

The origin of this receptor is a woman in her 30s in good health and CMV-seronegative. The sequencing input was PBMCs. The rearrangement uses TRBV10-2 and TRBJ1-1; 8 bases map to TRBD1. CDR3 region: CASSEPGQAVEAFF. The CDR3, as DNA: TGCGCCAGCAGTGAGCCGGGACAGGCGGTAGAAGCTTTCTTT.